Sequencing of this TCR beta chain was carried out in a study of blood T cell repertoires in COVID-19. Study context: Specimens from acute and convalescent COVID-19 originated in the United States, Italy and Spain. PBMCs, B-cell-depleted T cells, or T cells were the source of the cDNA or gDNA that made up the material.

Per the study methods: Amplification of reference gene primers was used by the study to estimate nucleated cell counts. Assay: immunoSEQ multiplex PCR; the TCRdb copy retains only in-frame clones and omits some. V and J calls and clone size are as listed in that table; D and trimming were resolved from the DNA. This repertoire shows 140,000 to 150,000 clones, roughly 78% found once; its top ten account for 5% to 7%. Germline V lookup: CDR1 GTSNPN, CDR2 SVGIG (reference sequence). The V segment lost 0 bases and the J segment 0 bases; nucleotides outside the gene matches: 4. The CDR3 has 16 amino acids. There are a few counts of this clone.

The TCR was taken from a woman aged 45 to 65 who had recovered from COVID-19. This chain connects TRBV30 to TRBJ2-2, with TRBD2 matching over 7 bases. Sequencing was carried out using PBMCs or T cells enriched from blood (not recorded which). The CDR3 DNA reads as TGTGCCTGGAGTGTCGATGCGGGAGCGAACACCGGGGAGCTGTTTTTT. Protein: CAWSVDAGANTGELFF.